This is a list of T cell receptor beta chains from one sample in a study of T cells in Graves' hyperthyroidism and ophthalmopathy. One entry per CDR3 protein, called by TCRdb with MiXCR from the multiplex PCR reads. The sample includes hundreds of thousands of distinct CDR3 sequences, 15% to 20% of them seen just once. The sequenced material came from blood. The receptors were gathered from a woman under 40 with Graves' hyperthyroidism. The CDR3 runs from the conserved cysteine through the conserved F or W. D genes are given only for firm matches. Not every row has a clone size; where given, it reads once, few, many or a size class.

j_call	d_call	v_call	clone_size	cdr3_nt	cdr3_aa
TRBJ2-3	.	TRBV30	.	TGTGCCTGGACAACGGGGGATACGCAGTATTTT	CAWTTGDTQYF
TRBJ2-1	.	TRBV2	few	TGTGCCAGCAGTGAAATGAGGTCAGTTTACAATGAGCAGTTCTTC	CASSEMRSVYNEQFF
TRBJ2-1	.	TRBV9	.	TGTGCCAGCAGCGTCGATGGAACAGTGCTTAATGAGCAGTTCTTC	CASSVDGTVLNEQFF
TRBJ2-7	.	TRBV30	many	TGTGCCTGGAGTGGATCAGGGGCCAAACTGTACTTC	CAWSGSGAKLYF
TRBJ1-4	.	TRBV12-3/TRBV12-4	few	TGTGCCAGCAGTCCTGGACAAAGCGGGGAAAAACTGTTTTTT	CASSPGQSGEKLFF
TRBJ2-1	.	TRBV10-3	many	TGTGCCATCAGACCTAGCGACTCCTACAATGAGCAGTTCTTC	CAIRPSDSYNEQFF
TRBJ2-7	TRBD1	TRBV7-9	few	TGTGCCAGCAGCCAGGACAGGGGAAGTGGCGAGCAGTACTTC	CASSQDRGSGEQYF
TRBJ1-1	.	TRBV6-2/TRBV6-3	.	TGTGCCAGCAGTCCACGGTACACTGAAGCTTTCTTT	CASSPRYTEAFF
TRBJ2-1	.	TRBV18	few	TGTGCCAGCTCAGCGACTCCTTACTCATACAATGAGCAGTTCTTC	CASSATPYSYNEQFF
TRBJ2-1	TRBD2	TRBV12-5	many	TGTGCTAGTGGAAGCGGGAGCCGGTCCTACAATGAGCAGTTCTTC	CASGSGSRSYNEQFF
TRBJ2-1	TRBD1	TRBV18	.	TGTGCCAGCTCACCATTACCAAGGGACAGGGGGCGAGGTGAGCAGTTCTTC	CASSPLPRDRGRGEQFF
TRBJ2-1	.	TRBV28	many	TGTGCCAGCTTGGGCCCACGCAATGAGCAGTTCTTC	CASLGPRNEQFF
TRBJ2-7	.	TRBV7-9	.	TGTGCCAGCAGCTTATTACAGAACCACGAGCAGTACTTC	CASSLLQNHEQYF
TRBJ2-5	.	TRBV9	.	TGTGCCAGCAGCGTAGCACCGACAGCCCAAGAGACCCAGTACTTC	CASSVAPTAQETQYF
TRBJ1-3	TRBD1	TRBV27	few	TGTGCCAGCAGTTCGGATACAGGGGCTGGAAACACCATATATTTT	CASSSDTGAGNTIYF
TRBJ2-3	TRBD2	TRBV30	.	TGTGCCTGGAGAGGTGCTAGCGGATTCACAGATACGCAGTATTTT	CAWRGASGFTDTQYF
TRBJ2-2	.	TRBV18	few	TGTGCCAGCTCACCATTTGAGGCGACCGGGGAGCTGTTTTTT	CASSPFEATGELFF
TRBJ2-3	TRBD2	TRBV5-1	many	TGCGCCAGCAGCTTGGCGGGAGGGCCTTTTAGGACAGATACGCAGTATTTT	CASSLAGGPFRTDTQYF
TRBJ1-1	.	TRBV5-1	many	TGCGCCAGCACCCTAGGGAGTAGCACTGAAGCTTTCTTT	CASTLGSSTEAFF
TRBJ2-3	.	TRBV7-2	few	TGTGCCAGCAGCCCTGAGGGGAGGACAGATACGCAGTATTTT	CASSPEGRTDTQYF
TRBJ2-1	TRBD2	TRBV29-1	many	TGCAGTCATACGGGACTAGCGAATAATGAGCAGTTCTTC	CSHTGLANNEQFF
TRBJ2-6	.	TRBV6-2/TRBV6-3	.	TGTGCCAGCAGTTACTCGAGTAGGGGCGAAAGCTCTGGGGCCAACGTCCTGACTTTC	CASSYSSRGESSGANVLTF
TRBJ2-5	.	TRBV10-3	many	TGTGCCATCAGGCGGGACCCTCAAGAGACCCAGTACTTC	CAIRRDPQETQYF
TRBJ2-3	TRBD2	TRBV7-2	.	TGTGCCAGCAGCTTTTCCGGGACTAGCGGGGTGGAGGGTACGCAGTATTTT	CASSFSGTSGVEGTQYF
TRBJ2-7	TRBD2	TRBV11-2	.	TGTGCCAGCAGCCTCAACCCGAAATTCACTAGCGGGAGGCCCCTAGGCTACGAGCAGTACTTC	CASSLNPKFTSGRPLGYEQYF
TRBJ2-1	TRBD2	TRBV29-1	many	TGCAGCGCCGCCCTAGCGGGATCCTACAATGAGCAGTTCTTC	CSAALAGSYNEQFF
TRBJ2-1	.	TRBV20-1	many	TGCAGTGCCCCACTGGCCTCCTACAATGAGCAGTTCTTC	CSAPLASYNEQFF
TRBJ1-4	.	TRBV18	many	TGTGCCAGCTCAATCACACAAGCAACTAATGAAAAACTGTTTTTT	CASSITQATNEKLFF
TRBJ1-1	TRBD1	TRBV2	many	TGTGCCAGCAGACCGGACAGGCTTAACACTGAAGCTTTCTTT	CASRPDRLNTEAFF
TRBJ2-3	.	TRBV6-2/TRBV6-3	once	TGTGCCAGCACTCGGCCTGGTGCCGCAGATACGCAGTATTTT	CASTRPGAADTQYF
TRBJ2-4	TRBD2	TRBV7-9	.	TGTGCCAGCGAAAAAGCGGGAGACAGGAATATTCAGTACTTC	CASEKAGDRNIQYF
TRBJ1-5	.	TRBV28	.	TGTGCCAGCAGTTTTGAGGAGGCTAGCAATCAGCCCCAGCATTTT	CASSFEEASNQPQHF
TRBJ2-7	.	TRBV27	many	TGTGCCAGCAGTTCCCTCCTAGCTCTCCACGAGCAGTACTTC	CASSSLLALHEQYF
TRBJ2-7	.	TRBV29-1	many	TGCAGCGTTGAAGATCGAAAGAACTACGAGCAGTACTTC	CSVEDRKNYEQYF
TRBJ2-3	TRBD2	TRBV7-2	.	TGTGCCAGCAGCTTAGATGGGACTAGCGGGGCTATGAGCACAGATACGCAGTATTTT	CASSLDGTSGAMSTDTQYF
TRBJ2-7	.	TRBV11-2	many	TGTGCCAGCAGTCGCGAGGGAAGAACATACCAGCAGTACTTC	CASSREGRTYQQYF
TRBJ2-1	.	TRBV6-1	many	TGTGCCAGCAGTGTGTCGCAGGGGGGGGGCAATGAGCAGTTCTTC	CASSVSQGGGNEQFF
TRBJ2-5	.	TRBV6-5	many	TGTGCCAGCAGTTACGCTGGCGTTGGAGAGACCCAGTACTTC	CASSYAGVGETQYF
TRBJ2-1	TRBD2	TRBV11-3	many	TGTGCCAGCAGCGCGACTAGCGGGGCCTCCTACAATGAGCAGTTCTTC	CASSATSGASYNEQFF
TRBJ2-7	.	TRBV7-9	many	TGTGCCAGCAGCTCCCACAGGGTAAACGAGCAGTACTTC	CASSSHRVNEQYF
TRBJ2-1	.	TRBV18	.	TGTGCCAGCTCACCATTGCCAGGACCTAATGAGCAGTTCTTC	CASSPLPGPNEQFF
TRBJ2-5	.	TRBV6-1	.	TGTGCCAGCAGTTATTTTATCGGGTCCCAAGAGACCCAGTACTTC	CASSYFIGSQETQYF
TRBJ2-7	.	TRBV12-3/TRBV12-4	.	TGTGCCAGCAGCAACTCCGGGACGGTGAGAGCCTACGAGCAATACTTC	CASSNSGTVRAYEQYF
TRBJ1-4	TRBD1	TRBV2	few	TGTGCCAGCAGGGGACAGGGGGATGAAAAACTGTTTTTT	CASRGQGDEKLFF
TRBJ2-7	TRBD1	TRBV29-1	.	TGCAGCGTGGCTGGTTGGGGACAGGGAAGAACGTACGAGCAGTACTTC	CSVAGWGQGRTYEQYF
TRBJ1-2	.	TRBV12-3/TRBV12-4	.	TGTGCCAGCAGTTTACGGTCCGGGGAAAACTATGGCTACGCCTTC	CASSLRSGENYGYAF
TRBJ2-7	TRBD2	TRBV19	.	TGTGCCAGTAGGCGAGCGGGAGGATCCTACGAGCAGTACTTC	CASRRAGGSYEQYF
TRBJ1-4	TRBD1	TRBV4-2	.	TGTGCCAGCAGGTCGGACAGGGGCCTTGAAAAACTGTTTTTT	CASRSDRGLEKLFF
TRBJ1-1	.	TRBV12-3/TRBV12-4	.	TGTGCCAGCAGTTTCGGGGGGAACACTGCAGCTTTCTTT	CASSFGGNTAAFF
TRBJ2-5	.	TRBV30	many	TGTGCCTGGAGCGGACCCGGAAGCGTAGAGACCCAGTACTTC	CAWSGPGSVETQYF
TRBJ2-7	TRBD1	TRBV7-6	many	TGTGCCAGCAGCCCCCGGGACAGGGATCCCGTCGAGCAGTACTTC	CASSPRDRDPVEQYF
TRBJ2-7	TRBD1	TRBV6-1	.	TGTGCCAGCGGACAGGGTAACGAGCAGTACTTC	CASGQGNEQYF
TRBJ2-3	TRBD1	TRBV28	many	TGTGCCAGCAGTTTCGACAGGGGGTGGCCTACAGATACGCAGTATTTT	CASSFDRGWPTDTQYF
TRBJ2-3	TRBD2	TRBV5-1	.	TGCGCCAGCAGCCGGACTAGCGGGAATGTAGATACGCAGTATTTT	CASSRTSGNVDTQYF
TRBJ2-1	TRBD2	TRBV12-3/TRBV12-4	many	TGTGCCAGCAGTTTCGACGGGAGGAGCGATGAGCAGTTCTTC	CASSFDGRSDEQFF
TRBJ1-5	TRBD1	TRBV7-9	many	TGTGCCAGCAGTTTAGGGGGCGATAATCAGCCCCAGCATTTT	CASSLGGDNQPQHF
TRBJ2-2	TRBD2	TRBV9	.	TGTGCCAGCAGCGTGCGGGAGGGCACCGGGGAGCTGTTTTTT	CASSVREGTGELFF
TRBJ2-1	.	TRBV11-1	few	TGTGCCAGCAGCTCAGTGGTAGATGAGCAGTTCTTC	CASSSVVDEQFF
TRBJ2-3	TRBD2	TRBV5-5	many	TGTGCCAGCAGCCAACGTCCCGGGACTACCAACACAGATACGCAGTATTTT	CASSQRPGTTNTDTQYF